This record concerns one TCR beta chain sequence. The antigen it binds to is not known. It has no much larger one-base neighbor in the sample; base qualities were not kept. TCRbeta CDR3 regions were amplified from genomic DNA using the immunoSEQ Assay, a bias-controlled multiplex PCR. Turning to the authors' computational methods: The number of nucleated cells in each sample was estimated by amplification of reference gene primers within the assay. To quantify the absolute abundance of each unique TCRbeta CDR3 rearrangement, sequence reads were collapsed and filtered. For each sample, productive Simpson clonality was calculated by taking the square root of Simpson's diversity index across productive rearrangements. TCRdb provides this immuneACCESS table in a form limited to in-frame rearrangements. Some clones are lacking; in checked studies, under half of them reflect an unresolved V gene, and why the rest are absent is not known. Clone size and V and J calls were adopted from that table, with D and trimming inferred from the DNA. The sample table shows 200,000 to 250,000 clones, and under 90% are seen once. Clones ranked in the top ten supply about 4.8% of the sample.

The CDR3 contains 14 residues, cysteine and phenylalanine counted. Only the CDR3 region is kept as DNA, spanning 42 bases read in frame from base 1. The germline ends are 15 bases apart after V is trimmed by 8 bases and J by 4 bases. CDR1 and CDR2, looked up from the germline V gene (reference sequence), are LNHDA and SQIVND. These data belong to a study of blood T cell repertoires in COVID-19 (dated by TCRdb to 2019 to 2021). About the investigation overall: The collaborator samples originated in the United States, Italy and Spain and spanned the acute and convalescent phases of COVID-19. The prospective study material was composed of cDNA or gDNA derived from T cells, B-cell-depleted T cells, or PBMCs. Subjects who had been exposed to COVID-19, were actively infected with it, or had recovered from it provided the deeply sampled blood TCRbeta repertoires that made up the dataset. The repertoires were released in a freely available public database meant as a resource for research on the immune response to SARS-CoV-2. The samples were drawn from the first 160 participants of the ongoing ImmuneRACE study and from 1,254 subjects provided by 6 global collaborators. A de-identified subject ID, COVID-19 status, age in years and sex were almost always included in the sample metadata. HLA class I and class II types, where available, came from metadata supplied by the sample provider rather than from assay-based typing.

Each collaborating institution followed its own protocols to collect whole blood in K2EDTA tubes. For TCRbeta analysis, collaborators shipped samples in one of three forms: frozen whole blood, isolated PBMCs, or DNA extracted from either of those sample types. General study outcomes and caveats: The quantity of clinical and demographic metadata differed by source and by participant and was supplied without curation.

The V gene is TRBV19 and the J gene is TRBJ2-1; the D gene is not confidently resolved. Sequenced: peripheral blood. The TCR was taken from a man aged 50 or older with acute or convalescent COVID-19. Here is the DNA: TGTGCCAGTCTAGTACCCGGATCTTACAATGAGCAGTTCTTC. This encodes CASLVPGSYNEQFF.